The subject of this entry is one T cell receptor (beta chain). Its antigen is unidentified. The germline CDR1 and CDR2 sequences are SGHAT and FQNNGV. J gave up 7 bases and V 6 bases, and 9 bases lay outside the gene matches. The CDR3 covers 15 residues. This record comes from a study of Graves' ophthalmopathy and Graves' hyperthyroidism. At the level of the study: Untreated patients at initial diagnosis provided peripheral blood.

The study amplified TCR beta CDR3 regions using RNA transcripts. Second-round multiplex PCR came after first-round RT-PCR with HTBI primers. TCRdb ran MiXCR on the multiplex PCR reads and lists one entry per CDR3 protein. The sample lists some 160,000 distinct CDR3 sequences, approximately 40% occurring once. Study-wide results and limits: Blood also harbored most expanded thyroid clonotypes above 0.001 frequency.

Additional autoimmune diseases, uncontrolled infections, pregnancy or lactation disqualified patients. Orbital computed tomography and thyroid ultrasound, along with TRAb, serum thyroxine and clinical symptoms, underpinned diagnosis. The sample consisted of peripheral blood. This chain joins TRBV11-2 and TRBJ1-6; TRBD1 matches at 7 bases. This receptor was taken from a man aged 25-45 years with Graves' ophthalmopathy. CDR3 in amino acids: CASRPRQGLNSPLHF. CDR3 bases: TGTGCCAGCAGGCCTCGACAGGGCCTCAATTCACCCCTCCACTTT.